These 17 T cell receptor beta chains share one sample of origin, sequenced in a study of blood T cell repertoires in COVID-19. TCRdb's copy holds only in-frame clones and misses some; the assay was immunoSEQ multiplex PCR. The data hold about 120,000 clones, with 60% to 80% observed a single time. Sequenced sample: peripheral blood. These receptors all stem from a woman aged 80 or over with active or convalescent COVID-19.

Written as DNA, the CDR3 is TGTGCCAGCAGCATCGGACAGGGGGTGAACACTGAAGCTTTCTTT. Its protein is CASSIGQGVNTEAFF. The V gene is TRBV9, the J gene TRBJ1-1; 10 bases are shared with TRBD1. V gave up 4 bases and J gave up 0 bases; unmatched junction bases: 3. CDR1 is SGDLS, CDR2 YYNGEE, per germline. The CDR3 is 15 amino acids.

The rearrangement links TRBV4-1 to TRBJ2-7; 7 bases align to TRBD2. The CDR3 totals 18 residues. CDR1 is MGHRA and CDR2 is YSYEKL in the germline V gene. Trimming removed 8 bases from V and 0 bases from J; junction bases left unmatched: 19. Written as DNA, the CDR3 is TGCGCCAGCCGAATGGGGTGGGCTAGCGGAAAAAACTCCTACGAGCAGTACTTC. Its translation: CASRMGWASGKNSYEQYF.

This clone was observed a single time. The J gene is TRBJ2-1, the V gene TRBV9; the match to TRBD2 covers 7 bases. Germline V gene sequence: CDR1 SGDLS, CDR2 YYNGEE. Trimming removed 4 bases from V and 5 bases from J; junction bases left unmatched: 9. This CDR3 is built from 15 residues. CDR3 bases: TGTGCCAGCAGCCCAGTGTGGGAGGGGAACAATGAGCAGTTCTTC. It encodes CASSPVWEGNNEQFF.

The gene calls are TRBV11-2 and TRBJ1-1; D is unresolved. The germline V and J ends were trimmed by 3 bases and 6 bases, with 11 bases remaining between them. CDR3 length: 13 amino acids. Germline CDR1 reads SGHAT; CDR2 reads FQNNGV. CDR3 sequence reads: CASSLAGISEAFF. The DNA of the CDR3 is TGTGCCAGCAGCTTGGCCGGGATTTCTGAAGCTTTCTTT.

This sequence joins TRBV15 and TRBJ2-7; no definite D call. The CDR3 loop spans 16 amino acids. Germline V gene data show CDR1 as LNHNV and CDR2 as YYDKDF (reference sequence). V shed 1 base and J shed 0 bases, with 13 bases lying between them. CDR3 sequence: CATSRGESVSSYEQYF. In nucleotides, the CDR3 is TGTGCCACCAGCAGAGGCGAGTCGGTGAGCTCCTACGAGCAGTACTTC.

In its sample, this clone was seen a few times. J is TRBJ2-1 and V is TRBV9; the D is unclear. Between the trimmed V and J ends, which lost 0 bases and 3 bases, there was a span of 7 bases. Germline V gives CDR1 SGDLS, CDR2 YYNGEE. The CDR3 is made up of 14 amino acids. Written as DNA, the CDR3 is TGTGCCAGCAGCGTAGGTTCAGACTACAATGAGCAGTTCTTC. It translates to CASSVGSDYNEQFF.

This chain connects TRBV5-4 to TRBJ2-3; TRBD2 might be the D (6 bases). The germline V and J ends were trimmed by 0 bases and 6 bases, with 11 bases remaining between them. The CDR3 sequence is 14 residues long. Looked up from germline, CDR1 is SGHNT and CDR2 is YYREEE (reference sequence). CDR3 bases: TGTGCCAGCAGCTTGGCCGGGAGCGGGGATACGCAGTATTTT. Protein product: CASSLAGSGDTQYF.

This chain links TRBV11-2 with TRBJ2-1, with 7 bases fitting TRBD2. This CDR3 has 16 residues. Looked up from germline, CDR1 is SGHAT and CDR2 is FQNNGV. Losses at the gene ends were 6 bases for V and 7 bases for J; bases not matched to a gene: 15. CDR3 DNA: TGTGCCAGCAGGTGGGGTGATGCTAGCGGCCCTAATGAGCAGTTCTTC. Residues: CASRWGDASGPNEQFF.

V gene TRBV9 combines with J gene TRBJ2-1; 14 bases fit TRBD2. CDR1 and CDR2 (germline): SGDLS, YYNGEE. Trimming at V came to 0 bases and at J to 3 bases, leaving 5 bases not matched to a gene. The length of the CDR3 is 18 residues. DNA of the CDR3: TGTGCCAGCAGCGTAGGACTAGCGGGAGGGCCGATCTACAATGAGCAGTTCTTC. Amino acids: CASSVGLAGGPIYNEQFF.

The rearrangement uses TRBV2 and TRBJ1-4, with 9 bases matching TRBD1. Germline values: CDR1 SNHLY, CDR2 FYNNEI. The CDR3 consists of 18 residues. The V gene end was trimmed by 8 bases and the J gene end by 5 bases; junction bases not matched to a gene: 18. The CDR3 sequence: CASSSPAQGANWNEKLFF. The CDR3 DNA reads TGTGCCAGCTCGAGTCCAGCACAGGGGGCGAATTGGAATGAAAAACTGTTTTTT.

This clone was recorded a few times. CDR3: CASRHPEWATQYF. Here the CDR3 DNA reads TGCGCCAGCAGACACCCCGAGTGGGCTACGCAGTATTTT. V gene TRBV5-1 combines with J gene TRBJ2-3; no clear D. The CDR3 totals 13 residues. Trimming left V 5 bases short and J 8 bases short, with 15 bases between. The germline CDR1 and CDR2 sequences are SGHRS and YFSETQ.

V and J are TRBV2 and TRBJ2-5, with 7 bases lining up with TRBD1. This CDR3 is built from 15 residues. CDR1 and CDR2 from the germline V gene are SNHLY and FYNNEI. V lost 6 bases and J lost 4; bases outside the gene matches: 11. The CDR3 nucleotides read TGTGCCAGCAGCCCTTCGACAGGGATGGGAGAGACCCAGTACTTC. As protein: CASSPSTGMGETQYF.

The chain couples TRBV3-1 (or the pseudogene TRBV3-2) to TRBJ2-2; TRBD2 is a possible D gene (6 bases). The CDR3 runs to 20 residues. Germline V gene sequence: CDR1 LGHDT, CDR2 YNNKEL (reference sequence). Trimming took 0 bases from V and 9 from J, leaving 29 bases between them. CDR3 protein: CASSQEGPVLGLIGPWELFF. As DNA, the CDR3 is TGTGCCAGCAGCCAAGAGGGTCCTGTCTTGGGACTTATCGGGCCCTGGGAGCTGTTTTTT.

In nucleotides, the CDR3 is TGTGCCAGTAGCCCATCGACAGGGGATCGGAGCAATCAGCCCCAGCATTTT. Translating gives CASSPSTGDRSNQPQHF. J is TRBJ1-5 and V is TRBV19; 8 positions agree with TRBD1. Germline V CDR1 and CDR2: LNHDA, SQIVND (reference sequence). The CDR3 length is 17 residues. The ends lost 6 bases at V and 1 base at J; junction bases unmatched: 11.

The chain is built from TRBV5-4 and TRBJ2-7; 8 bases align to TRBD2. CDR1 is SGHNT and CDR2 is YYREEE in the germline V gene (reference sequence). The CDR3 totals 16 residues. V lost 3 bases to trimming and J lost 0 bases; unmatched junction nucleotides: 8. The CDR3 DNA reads TGTGCCAGCAGCTCCCGAGCGAGCGGGAGCTCCTACGAGCAGTACTTC. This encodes CASSSRASGSSYEQYF.

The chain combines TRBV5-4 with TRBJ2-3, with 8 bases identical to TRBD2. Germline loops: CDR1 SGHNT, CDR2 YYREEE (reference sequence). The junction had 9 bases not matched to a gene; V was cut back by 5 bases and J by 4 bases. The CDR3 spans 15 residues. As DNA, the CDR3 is TGTGCCAGCAGTCCGACTAGCGACGTTTCAGATACGCAGTATTTT. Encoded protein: CASSPTSDVSDTQYF.

CDR3 sequence: CASSPRQANTGELFF. The CDR3 DNA is TGTGCCAGCTCACCACGACAGGCGAACACCGGGGAGCTGTTTTTT. The chain joins TRBV18 to TRBJ2-2; a weak D match, TRBD1 (6 bases). Germline CDR1 and CDR2: KGHSH and LQKENI. The V end lost 1 base, the J end lost 0 bases, and 6 bases lay between the germline ends. The CDR3 length is 15 residues.